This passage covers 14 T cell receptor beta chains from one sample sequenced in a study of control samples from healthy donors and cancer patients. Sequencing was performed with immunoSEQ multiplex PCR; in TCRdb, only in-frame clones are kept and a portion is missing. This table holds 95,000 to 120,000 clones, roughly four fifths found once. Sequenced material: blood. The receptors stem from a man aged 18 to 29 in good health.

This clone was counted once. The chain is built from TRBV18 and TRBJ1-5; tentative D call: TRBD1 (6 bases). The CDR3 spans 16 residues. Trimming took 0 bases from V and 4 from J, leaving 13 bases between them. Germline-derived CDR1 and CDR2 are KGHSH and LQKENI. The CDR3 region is CASSPPENRENQPQHF. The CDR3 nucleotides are TGTGCCAGCTCACCACCCGAGAACAGGGAAAATCAGCCCCAGCATTTT. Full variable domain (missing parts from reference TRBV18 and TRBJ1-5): NAGVMQNPRHLVRRRGQEARLRCSPMKGHSHVYWYRQLPEEGLKFMVYLQKENIIDESGMPKERFSAEFPKEGPSILRIQQVVRGDSAAYFCASSPPENRENQPQHFGDGTRLSIL.

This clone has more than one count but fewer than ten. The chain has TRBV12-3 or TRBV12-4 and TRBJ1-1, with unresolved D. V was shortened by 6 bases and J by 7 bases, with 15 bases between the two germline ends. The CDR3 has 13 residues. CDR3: CASRPKVGGEAFF. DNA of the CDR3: TGTGCCAGCAGGCCTAAGGTCGGCGGTGAAGCTTTCTTT.

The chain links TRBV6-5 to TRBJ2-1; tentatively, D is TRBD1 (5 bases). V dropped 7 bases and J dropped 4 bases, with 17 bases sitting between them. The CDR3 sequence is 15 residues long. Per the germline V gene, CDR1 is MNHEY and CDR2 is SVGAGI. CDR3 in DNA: TGTGCCAGCAACTCGTTGGGGCGGAGTTACAATGAGCAGTTCTTC. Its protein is CASNSLGRSYNEQFF.

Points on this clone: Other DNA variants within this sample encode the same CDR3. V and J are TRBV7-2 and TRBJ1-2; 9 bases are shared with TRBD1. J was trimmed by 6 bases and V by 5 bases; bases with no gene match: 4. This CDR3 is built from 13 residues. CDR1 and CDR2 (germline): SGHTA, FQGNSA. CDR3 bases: TGTGCCAGCAGCCGGAGGGACAGGGATGGCTACACCTTC. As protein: CASSRRDRDGYTF.

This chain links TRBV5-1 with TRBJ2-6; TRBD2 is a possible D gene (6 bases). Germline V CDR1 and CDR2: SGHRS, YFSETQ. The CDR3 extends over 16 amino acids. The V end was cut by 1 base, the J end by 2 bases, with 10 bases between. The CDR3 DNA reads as TGCGCCAGCAGCTTGAGCGGGCAGCCTGGGGCCAACGTCCTGACTTTC. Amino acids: CASSLSGQPGANVLTF. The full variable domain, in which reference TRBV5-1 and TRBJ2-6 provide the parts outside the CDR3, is KAGVTQTPRYLIKTRGQQVTLSCSPISGHRSVSWYQQTPGQGLQFLFEYFSETQRNKGNFPGRFSGRQFSNSRSEMNVSTLELGDSALYLCASSLSGQPGANVLTFGAGSRLTVL.

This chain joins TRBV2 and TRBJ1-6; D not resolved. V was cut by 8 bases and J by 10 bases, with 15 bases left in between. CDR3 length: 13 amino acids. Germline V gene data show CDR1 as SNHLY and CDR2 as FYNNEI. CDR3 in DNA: TGTGCCAGCGTCAAGGAATCAAGGTCACCCCTCCACTTT. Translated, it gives CASVKESRSPLHF.

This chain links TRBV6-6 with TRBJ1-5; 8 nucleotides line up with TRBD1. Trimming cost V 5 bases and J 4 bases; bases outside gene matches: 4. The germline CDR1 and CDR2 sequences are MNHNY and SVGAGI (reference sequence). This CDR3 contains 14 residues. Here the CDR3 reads CASSVDRGNQPQHF. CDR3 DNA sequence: TGTGCCAGCAGTGTCGACAGGGGAAATCAGCCCCAGCATTTT.

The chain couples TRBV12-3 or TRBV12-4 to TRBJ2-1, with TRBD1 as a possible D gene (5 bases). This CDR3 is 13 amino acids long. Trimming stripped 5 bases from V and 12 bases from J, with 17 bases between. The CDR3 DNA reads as TGTGCCAGCAGTACTCGGACAAAGGGTGTGCAGTTCTTC. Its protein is CASSTRTKGVQFF.

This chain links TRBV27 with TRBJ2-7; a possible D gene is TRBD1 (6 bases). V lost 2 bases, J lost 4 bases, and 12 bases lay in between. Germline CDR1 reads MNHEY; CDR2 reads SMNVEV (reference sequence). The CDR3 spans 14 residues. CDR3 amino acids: CASSLMRGSYEQYF. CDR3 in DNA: TGTGCCAGCAGTTTAATGAGGGGGAGTTACGAGCAGTACTTC.

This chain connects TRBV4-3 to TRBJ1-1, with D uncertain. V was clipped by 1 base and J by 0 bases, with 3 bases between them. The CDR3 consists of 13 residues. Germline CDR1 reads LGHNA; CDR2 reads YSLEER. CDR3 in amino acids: CASSQVLNTEAFF. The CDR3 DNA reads TGCGCCAGCAGCCAAGTCCTGAACACTGAAGCTTTCTTT.

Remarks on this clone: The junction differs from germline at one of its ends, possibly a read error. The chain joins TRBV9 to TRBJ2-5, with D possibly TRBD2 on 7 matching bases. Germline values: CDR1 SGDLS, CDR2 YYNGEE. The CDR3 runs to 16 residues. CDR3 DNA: TGTGCCCGCAGCGTAAAGGGGGGGGCTTGGCAAGAGACCCAGTACTTC. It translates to CARSVKGGAWQETQYF.

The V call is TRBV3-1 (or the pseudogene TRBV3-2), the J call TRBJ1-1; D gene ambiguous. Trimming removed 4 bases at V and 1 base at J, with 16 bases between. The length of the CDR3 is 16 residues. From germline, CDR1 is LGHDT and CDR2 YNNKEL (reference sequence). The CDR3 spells CASSLEGMIRNTEAFF. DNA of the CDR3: TGTGCCAGCAGCCTAGAAGGGATGATACGGAACACTGAAGCTTTCTTT.

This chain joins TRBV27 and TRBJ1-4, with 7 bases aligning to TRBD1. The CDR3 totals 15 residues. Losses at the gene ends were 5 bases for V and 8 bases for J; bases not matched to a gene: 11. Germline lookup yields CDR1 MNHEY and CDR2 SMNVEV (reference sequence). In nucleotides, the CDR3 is TGTGCCAGCAGTCCCAACAGGGGATTTGGCGAAAAACTGTTTTTT. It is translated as CASSPNRGFGEKLFF.

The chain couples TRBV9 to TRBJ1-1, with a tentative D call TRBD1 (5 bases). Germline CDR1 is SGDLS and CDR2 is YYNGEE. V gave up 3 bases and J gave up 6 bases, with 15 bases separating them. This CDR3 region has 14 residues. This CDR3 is CASSARGGSAEAFF. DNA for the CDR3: TGTGCCAGCAGCGCCCGGGGGGGGTCGGCTGAAGCTTTCTTT.